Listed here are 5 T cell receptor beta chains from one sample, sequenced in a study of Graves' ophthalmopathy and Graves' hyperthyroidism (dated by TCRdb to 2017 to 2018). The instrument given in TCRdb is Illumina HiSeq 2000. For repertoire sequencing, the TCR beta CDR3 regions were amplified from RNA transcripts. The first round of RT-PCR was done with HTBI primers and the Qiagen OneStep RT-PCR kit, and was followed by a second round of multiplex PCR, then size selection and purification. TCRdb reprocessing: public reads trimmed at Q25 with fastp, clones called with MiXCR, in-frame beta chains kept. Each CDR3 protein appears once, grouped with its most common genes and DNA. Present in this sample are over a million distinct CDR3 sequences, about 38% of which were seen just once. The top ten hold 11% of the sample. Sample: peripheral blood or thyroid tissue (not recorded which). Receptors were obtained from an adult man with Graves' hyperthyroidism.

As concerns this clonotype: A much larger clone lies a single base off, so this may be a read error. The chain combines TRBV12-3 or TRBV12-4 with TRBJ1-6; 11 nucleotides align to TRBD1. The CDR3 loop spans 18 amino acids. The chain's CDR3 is CASGFQRSGTGGPSPLHF. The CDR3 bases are TGTGCCAGCGGTTTCCAAAGGAGCGGGACAGGGGGACCATCACCCCTCCACTTT.

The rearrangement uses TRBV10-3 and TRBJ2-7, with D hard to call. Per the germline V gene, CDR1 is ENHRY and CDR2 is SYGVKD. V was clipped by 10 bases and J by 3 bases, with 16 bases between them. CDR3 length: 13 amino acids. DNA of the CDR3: TGTGCCAGCGGCTGCACTAATGACTACGAGCAGTACTTC. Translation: CASGCTNDYEQYF.

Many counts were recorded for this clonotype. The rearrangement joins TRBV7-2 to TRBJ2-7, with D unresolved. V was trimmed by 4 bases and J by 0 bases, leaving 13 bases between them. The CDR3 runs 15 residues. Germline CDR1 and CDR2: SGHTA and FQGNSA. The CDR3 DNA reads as TGTGCCAGCAGCTCAAGCTACCAGAGCTCCTACGAGCAGTACTTC. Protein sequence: CASSSSYQSSYEQYF. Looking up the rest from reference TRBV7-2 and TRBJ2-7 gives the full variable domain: GAGVSQSPSNKVTEKGKDVELRCDPISGHTALYWYRQSLGQGLEFLIYFQGNSAPDKSGLPSDRFSAERTGGSVSTLTIQRTQQEDSAVYLCASSSSYQSSYEQYFGPGTRLTVT.

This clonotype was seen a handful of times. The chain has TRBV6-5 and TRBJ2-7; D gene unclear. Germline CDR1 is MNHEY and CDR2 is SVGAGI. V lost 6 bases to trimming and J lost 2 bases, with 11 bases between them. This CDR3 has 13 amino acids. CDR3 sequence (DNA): TGTGCCAGCAGAGAACCGAGAACCTACGAGCAGTACTTC. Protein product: CASREPRTYEQYF.

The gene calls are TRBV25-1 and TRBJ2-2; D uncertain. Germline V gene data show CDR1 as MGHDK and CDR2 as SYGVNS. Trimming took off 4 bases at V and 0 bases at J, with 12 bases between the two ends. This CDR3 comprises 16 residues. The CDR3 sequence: CASSASISTNTGELFF. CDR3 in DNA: TGTGCCAGCAGTGCCAGTATCAGCACGAACACCGGGGAGCTGTTTTTT.